This TCR beta chain was captured in a study of human T cells and chemical hapten exposure. Points from the study as a whole: Expanded TCRs grouped into significantly more large CDR3 similarity clusters than controls produced.

As for time point: patch test 1, 2 weeks after DPC sensitization. As for treatment: therapeutic diphenylcyclopropenone sensitization with weekly scalp DPC. The germline V gene encodes CDR1 MDHEN and CDR2 SYDVKM. With V trimmed by 7 bases and J by 4 bases, 8 bases remained unmatched. The CDR3 extends over 16 amino acids. Individual cDNA molecules each carried unique molecular identifiers attached by the library. A single record per CDR3 protein comes from TCRdb applying MiXCR to the RACE reads. The table has some 180,000 distinct CDR3 sequences, about 22% seen once; the top ten hold approximately 6.4%. This clonotype was observed at least ten times. Antigen: not known.

Sample: whole blood, taken in connection with sensitization to the hapten diphenylcyclopropenone (DPC). V is TRBV28 and J is TRBJ2-1; the match to TRBD2 covers 12 bases. The TCR sequence derives from a woman aged 45 to 65 with alopecia areata. Some clones in this sample may be carry-over from other donors' samples. The CDR3 DNA is TGTGCCAGCACAAATCTAGCGGGAGGGAATTACAATGAGCAGTTCTTC. Its translation is CASTNLAGGNYNEQFF. The complete variable domain, with remaining parts taken from reference TRBV28 and TRBJ2-1, reads DVKVTQSSRYLVKRTGEKVFLECVQDMDHENMFWYRQDPGLGLRLIYFSYDVKMKEKGDIPEGYSVSREKKERFSLILESASTNQTSMYLCASTNLAGGNYNEQFFGPGTRLTVL.